These 11 T cell receptor beta chains share one sample of origin, sequenced in a study of control samples from healthy donors and cancer patients. Assay used: immunoSEQ multiplex PCR; TCRdb lists only in-frame clones, some missing. The sample gives about 180,000 clones, roughly 89% of which show up once; approximately 1.4% is in the top ten. The sample consisted of blood. These receptors all come from a woman aged 45-65 years in good health.

The chain recombines TRBV5-1 with TRBJ1-1; D gene uncertain. V lost 2 bases, J lost 3 bases, and 14 bases lay in between. Germline V lookup: CDR1 SGHRS, CDR2 YFSETQ. There are 15 residues in the CDR3. The CDR3 DNA is TGCGCCAGCAGCTTAGTTAGCGGGTGGGACACTGAAGCTTTCTTT. This translates into CASSLVSGWDTEAFF.

This clone came up a few times. The rearrangement joins TRBV2 to TRBJ2-5; D may be TRBD2 (5 bases). CDR1 and CDR2 from the germline V gene are SNHLY and FYNNEI. Trimming stripped 1 base from V and 8 bases from J, with 17 bases between. The CDR3 sequence is 15 residues long. Here the CDR3 DNA reads TGTGCCAGCAGTGAAGAGTGGGAATTCGAGGGAACCCAGTACTTC. It is translated as CASSEEWEFEGTQYF.

The genes are TRBV7-2 and TRBJ1-1; D not certain. Germline loops: CDR1 SGHTA, CDR2 FQGNSA. With 7 bases removed from V and 1 base from J, the gap between germline ends came to 16 bases. The CDR3 is made up of 15 amino acids. This chain's CDR3 is CASNPHATANTEAFF. Written as DNA, the CDR3 is TGTGCCAGCAACCCCCACGCAACGGCGAACACTGAAGCTTTCTTT.

This sequence joins TRBV7-9 and TRBJ1-4; no firm D call. The CDR3 length is 12 residues. V was pared by 10 bases and J by 6 bases, with 12 bases between. Germline V CDR1 and CDR2: SEHNR, FQNEAQ (reference sequence). CDR3 sequence: CATMPPDEKLFF. The CDR3 nucleotides read TGTGCCACTATGCCCCCTGATGAAAAACTGTTTTTT.

The chain employs TRBV28 and TRBJ1-2; unclear D gene. V lost 5 bases and J lost 4, with 8 bases in between. There are 12 residues in the CDR3. Germline V gene lookup returns CDR1 MDHEN and CDR2 SYDVKM. CDR3 sequence: CASSPGSYGYTF. DNA of the CDR3: TGTGCCAGCAGTCCGGGGAGCTATGGCTACACCTTC.

The CDR3 region is CATSSGGNTEAFF. The CDR3 DNA reads TGTGCCACCAGCAGCGGAGGGAACACTGAAGCTTTCTTT. This sequence joins TRBV15 and TRBJ1-1; D uncertain. Germline V gives CDR1 LNHNV, CDR2 YYDKDF (reference sequence). The CDR3 contains 13 residues. V was pared by 3 bases and J by 1 base, with 6 bases between. The full variable domain, rest sourced from reference TRBV15 and TRBJ1-1, is DAMVIQNPRYQVTQFGKPVTLSCSQTLNHNVMYWYQQKSSQAPKLLFHYYDKDFNNEADTPDNFQSRRPNTSFCFLDIRSPGLGDTAMYLCATSSGGNTEAFFGQGTRLTVV.

The V gene is TRBV9, the J gene TRBJ2-5; D is perhaps TRBD1 or TRBD2 (6 bases each). The CDR3 sequence is 16 residues long. The V gene's germline CDR1 is SGDLS and CDR2 YYNGEE. With 2 bases removed from V and 2 bases from J, the gap between germline ends came to 16 bases. The CDR3 here is CASSVGGQPLQETQYF. CDR3 nucleotide sequence: TGTGCCAGCAGCGTCGGGGGCCAGCCTCTTCAAGAGACCCAGTACTTC.

This clone was counted once. The chain combines TRBV5-1 with TRBJ2-3, with D perhaps matching TRBD2 (5 bases). The CDR3 extends over 16 amino acids. Germline CDR1 and CDR2: SGHRS and YFSETQ. V lost 1 base, J lost 2 bases, and 14 bases lay in between. CDR3 bases: TGCGCCAGCAGCTTGCCGGGCTCGGGGTCCACAGATACGCAGTATTTT. It is translated as CASSLPGSGSTDTQYF.

The V gene is TRBV4-2, the J gene TRBJ2-3; D gene uncertain. This CDR3 spans 16 amino acids. Germline CDR1 LGHNA, CDR2 YNFKEQ. V dropped 4 bases and J dropped 2 bases, with 16 bases sitting between them. The CDR3 protein is CASSRGASSPTDTQYF. The CDR3 nucleotides read TGTGCCAGCAGCCGAGGAGCGTCTTCCCCCACAGATACGCAGTATTTT.

The genes are TRBV7-2 and TRBJ2-5, with D perhaps assigned TRBD1 or TRBD2 (5 bases each). Germline assignment: CDR1 SGHTA and CDR2 FQGNSA. Trimming took 4 bases from V and 2 from J, leaving 11 bases between them. This CDR3 comprises 14 residues. Here the CDR3 DNA reads TGTGCCAGCAGCTCCCGGGACGGGCAAGAGACCCAGTACTTC. Its protein product is CASSSRDGQETQYF.

In the case of this clone: A junction boundary mismatches the germline segment, possibly from a read error. The chain couples TRBV5-4 to TRBJ1-2, with 7 nucleotides matching TRBD1. CDR3 length: 15 residues. From germline, CDR1 is SGHNT and CDR2 YYREEE (reference sequence). This CDR3 reads CAISLDRQGNYGYTF. The CDR3 DNA reads as TGTGCCATCAGCTTGGACAGGCAGGGGAACTATGGCTACACCTTC.